These T cell receptor beta chains were read from a single sample in a study of tumor-infiltrating lymphocytes in primary liver carcinoma. TCRdb analysed the multiplex PCR reads with MiXCR anew, one entry per CDR3 protein. The sample includes under 85,000 distinct CDR3 sequences, about three quarters of them seen just once. Sequences were obtained from liver tumor tissue from sampling region 1. The receptors were sampled from a man aged 35-49 years with primary liver carcinoma and hepatitis B virus infection. The CDR3 runs from the conserved cysteine through the conserved F or W. A D gene is named only where the DNA matches it firmly. Size tells how often a clone was seen (once, few, many) or the class of an expanded clone, and some rows leave it out.

J | V | size | D | CDR3 | DNA
TRBJ2-7 | TRBV4-1 | . | TRBD2 | CASSQDQGLATYEKYF | TGCGCCAGCAGCCAAGATCAGGGACTAGCAACTTACGAGAAGTACTTC
TRBJ2-7 | TRBV20-1 | . | . | CSVIPRSYEQYF | TGCAGTGTTATTCCACGCTCCTACGAGCAGTACTTC
TRBJ2-3 | TRBV11-2 | few | . | CATRKVSADTQYF | TGTGCCACCCGCAAAGTTAGCGCGGATACGCAGTATTTT
TRBJ2-2 | TRBV10-3 | . | . | CATLGQGSAGELFF | TGTGCCACCCTCGGCCAGGGATCAGCCGGGGAGCTGTTTTTT
TRBJ2-7 | TRBV2 | . | . | CATRRENEQYF | TGTGCCACACGTAGGGAAAACGAGCAGTACTTC
TRBJ2-7 | TRBV6-2/TRBV6-3 | once | . | CASRYSWESHEQYF | TGTGCCAGCCGTTACTCGTGGGAGTCCCACGAGCAGTACTTC
TRBJ1-6 | TRBV6-5 | . | . | CASSYSGLEGARNSPLHF | TGTGCCAGCAGTTACTCGGGGCTAGAGGGAGCGAGAAATTCGCCCCTCCACTTT
TRBJ1-2 | TRBV5-1 | . | . | CATSLAPGSYGYTF | TGCGCCACCAGCTTGGCCCCAGGCAGCTATGGCTACACCTTC
TRBJ2-7 | TRBV29-1 | . | . | CSVFRERAGNEQYF | TGCAGCGTATTCCGGGAGAGGGCGGGGAACGAGCAGTACTTC
TRBJ1-1 | TRBV29-1 | . | . | CSVTQGGDTEPFF | TGCAGCGTGACACAGGGTGGAGATACTGAACCTTTCTTT
TRBJ1-1 | TRBV29-1 | . | . | CSAYRRDTEAFF | TGCAGCGCGTATCGACGGGACACTGAAGCTTTCTTT
TRBJ2-5 | TRBV11-1 | . | . | CASIPPPEVRKDFQETQYF | TGTGCCAGCATCCCGCCCCCGGAGGTTAGGAAGGACTTCCAAGAGACCCAGTATTTC
TRBJ2-1 | TRBV12-3/TRBV12-4 | . | TRBD2 | CGSSLGRTSGRSDEQFF | TGTGGCAGCAGTTTGGGTAGGACTAGCGGGAGGTCCGATGAGCAGTTCTTC
TRBJ1-1 | TRBV28 | few | TRBD1 | CASSLQDRVFRDTEAFF | TGTGCCAGCAGTTTACAGGACAGGGTCTTCAGGGACACTGAAGCTTTCTTT
TRBJ2-2 | TRBV11-2 | large | TRBD1 | CATGQGNTGELFF | TGTGCCACGGGACAGGGGAACACCGGGGAGCTGTTTTTT
TRBJ2-7 | TRBV6-2/TRBV6-3 | . | . | CASSFAYEQYF | TGTGCCAGCAGTTTCGCCTACGAGCAGTACTTC
TRBJ2-6 | TRBV6-6 | once | . | CACSPAGSGANVLTF | TGTGCCTGCAGTCCTGCAGGGTCCGGAGCCAACGTCCTGACTTTC
TRBJ2-1 | TRBV7-9 | . | TRBD2 | CASSWPTSGTHYNEQFF | TGTGCCAGCAGCTGGCCGACTAGCGGGACACACTACAATGAGCAGTTCTTC
TRBJ2-3 | TRBV28 | many | TRBD2 | CASSYGLAGEDTQYF | TGTGCCAGCAGCTACGGACTAGCGGGAGAAGATACGCAGTATTTT
TRBJ2-5 | TRBV2 | . | . | CASSEILVPGETQYF | TGTGCCAGCAGCGAGATCCTAGTCCCGGGTGAGACCCAGTACTTC
TRBJ2-1 | TRBV20-1 | . | . | CSARAGKDEQFF | TGCAGTGCTAGGGCAGGGAAGGATGAGCAGTTCTTC
TRBJ2-2 | TRBV2 | many | . | CASSPRDTGELFF | TGTGCCAGCAGTCCCCGGGACACCGGGGAGCTGTTTTTT
TRBJ2-2 | TRBV5-6 | many | . | CASSLEQGITGELFF | TGTGCCAGCAGCTTGGAGCAGGGGATAACCGGGGAGCTGTTTTTT
TRBJ2-3 | TRBV10-1 | once | TRBD2 | CAISPVSGGTDTQYF | TGCGCCATCTCTCCAGTTAGCGGGGGTACAGATACGCAGTATTTT
TRBJ2-3 | TRBV5-4 | many | . | CASSKPGVTSTDTQYF | TGTGCCAGCAGCAAACCAGGGGTCACTAGCACAGATACGCAGTATTTT
TRBJ1-5 | TRBV4-1 | . | . | CASSQNTEGVGQPQHF | TGCGCCAGCAGCCAAAACACGGAGGGGGTCGGCCAGCCCCAGCATTTT
TRBJ2-7 | TRBV11-2 | medium-sized | TRBD1 | CASSSAQGDEQYF | TGTGCCAGCAGCTCTGCCCAGGGGGACGAGCAGTACTTC
TRBJ2-7 | TRBV10-3 | . | TRBD1 | CVISSGTGIYVQYF | TGTGTCATCAGTTCCGGGACAGGGATCTACGTTCAGTACTTC
TRBJ2-3 | TRBV11-2 | . | . | CASSFRYNTQYF | TGTGCCAGCAGCTTCCGATATAATACGCAGTATTTT
TRBJ1-4 | TRBV12-3/TRBV12-4 | . | . | CTSSLVQTNEKLFF | TGTACCAGCAGTTTAGTGCAGACTAACGAAAAACTGTTTTTT
TRBJ2-7 | TRBV6-1 | . | . | CASSREPEQYF | TGTGCCAGCTCCAGGGAGCCCGAGCAGTATTTC
TRBJ1-2 | TRBV28 | . | TRBD1 | CASSPPPWTGNYDYTF | TGTGCCAGCAGTCCCCCTCCTTGGACAGGGAACTATGACTACACCTTC
TRBJ2-2 | TRBV5-4 | . | TRBD1 | CASSLGQGNTGELLF | TGTGCCAGTAGCTTGGGACAGGGGAACACCGGGGAGCTGCTTTTT
TRBJ2-3 | TRBV7-9 | . | TRBD1 | CASINLDRDGTDTQYF | TGTGCCAGTATTAACTTGGACAGGGACGGCACAGATACGCAGTATTTT
TRBJ2-5 | TRBV11-1 | once | . | CASSPPPEVRKGSQETQCF | TGTGCCAGCAGCCCGCCCCCGGAGGTCAGGAAGGGCTCCCAAGAGACCCAGTGCTTC
TRBJ2-7 | TRBV6-5 | . | . | CANSYSYLGLLEYF | TGTGCTAACAGTTACTCCTACCTGGGACTTCTTGAGTACTTC
TRBJ2-5 | TRBV12-3/TRBV12-4 | many | TRBD2 | CASFPSGGTETQYF | TGTGCCAGCTTTCCTAGCGGAGGGACAGAGACCCAGTACTTC
TRBJ2-1 | TRBV29-1 | . | . | CGVELSAPYNEQFF | TGCGGCGTTGAACTTTCGGCACCCTACAATGAACAGTTCTTC
TRBJ2-7 | TRBV20-1 | . | . | CSASPGTASYEQYF | TGCAGTGCTAGTCCCGGGACGGCTTCCTACGAGCAGTACTTC
TRBJ2-4 | TRBV6-5 | . | . | CTSSRSGKNIQYF | TGTACTAGCAGTAGGAGCGGGAAAAACATTCAGTACTTC
TRBJ2-7 | TRBV29-1 | many | . | CSVRKGYEQYF | TGCAGCGTTAGAAAGGGGTACGAGCAGTACTTC
TRBJ1-2 | TRBV6-5 | . | . | CASSPGGIGTTYGYTF | TGTGCCAGCAGCCCTGGGGGGATAGGGACAACATATGGCTACACATTC
TRBJ2-3 | TRBV10-2 | . | . | CVCTQGFELAQYF | TGCGTCTGCACCCAGGGATTCGAACTAGCCCAGTATTTT
TRBJ2-5 | TRBV6-2/TRBV6-3 | many | . | CASSSPGNTQGRIQETQYF | TGTGCCAGCAGTTCACCCGGCAATACACAGGGCAGGATTCAAGAGACCCAGTACTTC
TRBJ1-1 | TRBV6-1 | once | . | CAGSQQNTEAFF | TGTGCCGGCAGTCAACAGAACACTGAAGCTTTCTTT
TRBJ1-4 | TRBV29-1 | . | . | CSTGQCTNEKLFF | TGCAGCACTGGACAGTGTACTAATGAAAAACTGTTTTTT
TRBJ2-5 | TRBV28 | many | TRBD2 | CASGRGLTETQYF | TGTGCCAGCGGCCGGGGACTAACAGAGACCCAGTACTTC
TRBJ2-1 | TRBV20-1 | . | . | CSPKTGTGGHNEQFF | TGCAGTCCGAAAACCGGGACTGGCGGACACAATGAGCAGTTCTTC
TRBJ1-5 | TRBV6-2/TRBV6-3 | many | . | CASSYYGQGLENQPQHF | TGTGCCAGCAGTTACTATGGGCAGGGGTTAGAGAATCAGCCCCAGCATTTT
TRBJ1-4 | TRBV2 | . | TRBD1 | CASGLMTGNEKLFF | TGTGCCAGCGGACTAATGACAGGGAATGAAAAACTGTTTTTT
TRBJ2-2 | TRBV6-1 | . | TRBD2 | CVSSRTEAGGLYTGELSF | TGTGTCAGCAGCCGCACGGAAGCGGGAGGGTTGTACACCGGGGAGCTGTCTTTT
TRBJ2-5 | TRBV28 | many | TRBD2 | CASSPNSGRGETQYF | TGTGCCAGCAGTCCCAATAGCGGGAGAGGGGAGACCCAGTACTTC